The 6 T cell receptor beta chains presented below share a single source sample, sequenced in a study of cytomegalovirus exposure and HLA in healthy donors. 13 Jbeta primers and 60 Vbeta primers were used for the PCR. Here immunoSEQ multiplex PCR was the method, and the copy in TCRdb shows in-frame clones only, minus some. The data hold 110,000 or so clones, with around three quarters observed a single time. Sequencing was done on a sample of PBMCs. Receptors originate from a man between 50 and 59 years old in good health and CMV-seropositive.

Here the CDR3 reads CASSQERRGTGGYGYTF. The CDR3 region has the DNA TGCGCCAGCAGCCAAGAACGTCGCGGAACAGGGGGCTATGGCTACACCTTC. The rearrangement uses TRBV4-1 and TRBJ1-2; 8 positions agree with TRBD1. The CDR3 totals 17 residues. Germline assignment: CDR1 MGHRA and CDR2 YSYEKL. V trimming: 0 bases; J trimming: 4 bases; junction bases outside the gene matches: 10.

This clone has a single count. This rearrangement joins TRBV27 to TRBJ2-7; tentative D call: TRBD2 (6 bases). The CDR3 runs to 14 residues. CDR1 and CDR2 from the germline V gene are MNHEY and SMNVEV (reference sequence). Trimming cost V 11 bases and J 0 bases, with 17 bases left between them. CDR3 in amino acids: CASGPGVNSYEQYF. The CDR3 DNA is TGTGCCTCCGGCCCGGGGGTGAACTCCTACGAGCAGTACTTC.

The chain is built from TRBV6-5 and TRBJ2-7; 7 bases are shared with TRBD1. The ends lost 6 bases at V and 2 bases at J; junction bases unmatched: 4. The germline CDR1 and CDR2 sequences are MNHEY and SVGAGI. The CDR3 contains 13 residues. The chain's CDR3 is CASSRDRAYEQYF. CDR3 DNA sequence: TGTGCCAGCAGCCGGGACAGAGCCTACGAGCAGTACTTC.

This sequence joins TRBV9 and TRBJ2-6; D might be TRBD1 (6 bases). Trimming removed 4 bases at V and 3 bases at J, with 14 bases between. Germline-derived CDR1 and CDR2 are SGDLS and YYNGEE. The CDR3 is 16 residues long. Here the CDR3 DNA reads TGTGCCAGCAGCTTCCACAGGGTTAGTGGGGCCAACGTCCTGACTTTC. This gives the protein CASSFHRVSGANVLTF.

The chain employs TRBV25-1 and TRBJ1-1; weak D call: TRBD1 (6 bases). Germline CDR1 is MGHDK and CDR2 is SYGVNS. Trimming took off 8 bases at V and 5 bases at J, with 18 bases between the two ends. The CDR3 is 14 amino acids. The CDR3 reads CASGEPQGRTEAFF. The CDR3 DNA is TGTGCCAGCGGCGAACCACAGGGTCGGACTGAAGCTTTCTTT.

The chain carries TRBV5-4 and TRBJ1-3; D is unresolved. Germline assignment: CDR1 SGHNT and CDR2 YYREEE (reference sequence). Trimming removed 0 bases at V and 0 bases at J, with 7 bases between. The length of the CDR3 is 15 residues. The CDR3 DNA sequence: TGTGCCAGCAGCTTGGCCGGGGTCTCTGGAAACACCATATATTTT. It encodes CASSLAGVSGNTIYF.